This record concerns one TCR beta chain sequence. The antigen is not known. These data originate in a study of vaccination and CD4 T cells after COVID-19. Study results and limitations: A nonsignificant median increase from about 20 to 38 SARS-CoV-2-reactive clonotypes was observed.

The sample's treatment: roughly nine-day PBMC culture with coronavirus spike peptide pools or control peptides (ViraFEST assay). Researchers collected the unexposed donor's CD4+ T cells before the COVID-19 pandemic (2011-2018). First, ViraFEST expanded antigen-specific T cells with peptide pools, and next it sequenced the TCRs. Probes of unexposed-donor CD4+ T cells used SARS-CoV-2 S/N and four cold-coronavirus spikes (cells permitting). The Oncomine TCR Beta short-read assay was what sequenced the DNA obtained from cultured CD4+ T cells. After culture, CD4+ T cells served as the source for genomic DNA extraction. TCRdb passed the PCR reads through MiXCR, listing each CDR3 protein once. The data contain approximately 9,100 distinct CDR3 sequences, about 37% of them singletons. This CDR3 comprises 15 residues. CDR1 is MNHEY and CDR2 is SVGAGI in the germline V gene. V shed 4 bases and J shed 6 bases, with 16 bases lying between them.

This TCR came from a human donor in good health. Sequencing input: CD4+ T cells from blood, cultured in vitro. This chain links TRBV6-5 with TRBJ2-1; TRBD1 is a possible D gene (6 bases). CDR3 sequence reads: CASSSPTGAINEQFF. As DNA, the CDR3 is TGTGCCAGCAGTTCCCCGACAGGAGCCATCAATGAGCAGTTCTTC.